Below, 29 T cell receptor beta chains from the same sample are listed, as sequenced in a study of OX40 agonist ivuxolimab in advanced cancers. The protocol was immunoSEQ multiplex PCR, while the TCRdb copy is restricted to in-frame clones and leaves out a portion. Of under 200,000 clones listed, around 94% are singletons. Specimen: CD4+ or CD8+ T cells sorted from blood, collected in a trial of the OX40 agonist ivuxolimab. The receptors were gathered from an adult with an advanced solid tumor such as melanoma, head and neck, liver or kidney cancer.

The rearrangement joins TRBV7-3 to TRBJ2-2; D might be TRBD2 (5 bases). The CDR3 contains 13 residues. The V gene lost 2 bases and the J gene lost 6 bases, with 7 bases spanning the gap. Germline V gene sequence: CDR1 SGHTA, CDR2 FQGTGA. CDR3 in DNA: TGTGCCAGCAGCTTAGACTATCCCGGGGAGCTGTTTTTT. Encoded protein: CASSLDYPGELFF.

CDR3: CASSQDRTGLGANVLTF. The CDR3 nucleotides are TGCGCCAGCAGCCAAGATCGCACAGGGCTAGGGGCCAACGTCCTGACTTTC. V gene TRBV4-3 combines with J gene TRBJ2-6; D perhaps matches TRBD1 (6 bases). Germline assignment: CDR1 LGHNA and CDR2 YSLEER. V was shortened by 0 bases and J by 4 bases, with 13 bases between the two germline ends. The CDR3 loop spans 17 amino acids.

This sequence joins TRBV9 and TRBJ2-1; TRBD1 is a possible D gene (6 bases). In germline, CDR1 is SGDLS, CDR2 YYNGEE. CDR3 size: 15 residues. V lost 4 bases, J lost 8 bases, and 19 bases lay in between. DNA for the CDR3: TGTGCCAGCAGCCCCCTGCAGGACAGTTCGTATGAGCAGTTCTTC. Amino acids: CASSPLQDSSYEQFF.

This clone appeared a single time. This sequence joins TRBV6-5 and TRBJ2-7; no reliable D call. V was clipped by 6 bases and J by 4 bases, with 10 bases between them. CDR3 length equals 12 residues. Germline V gene sequence: CDR1 MNHEY, CDR2 SVGAGI. The CDR3 DNA is TGTGCCAGCAGAGAGAGAGTTTACGAGCAGTACTTC. Its protein is CASRERVYEQYF.

The chain links TRBV10-3 to TRBJ2-3; either TRBD1 or TRBD2 may supply D (5 bases each). Germline V lookup: CDR1 ENHRY, CDR2 SYGVKD. Deletions cut 3 bases from V and 2 bases from J, with 15 bases between. The CDR3 extends over 16 amino acids. As DNA, the CDR3 is TGTGCCATCAGTGACTCACGGGGCGGAGCCACAGATACGCAGTATTTT. Protein sequence: CAISDSRGGATDTQYF.

This clone has only one observation. The chain couples TRBV27 to TRBJ2-5; weak D call: TRBD2 (6 bases). The CDR3 extends over 11 amino acids. CDR1 is MNHEY and CDR2 is SMNVEV in the germline V gene (reference sequence). Trimming removed 2 bases from V and 11 bases from J, with 9 bases in between. For the CDR3, the DNA is TGTGCCAGCAGTTTAGGAGGGGAGCAGTACTTC. Its translation: CASSLGGEQYF.

The V and J genes are TRBV6-6 and TRBJ2-7; D possibly uses TRBD1 or TRBD2 (5 bases each). CDR3 length equals 15 residues. The germline V and J ends were trimmed by 0 bases and 2 bases, with 11 bases remaining between them. The germline V gene has CDR1 MNHNY and CDR2 SVGAGI (reference sequence). The CDR3 coding sequence is TGTGCCAGCAGTTACTCGGGCAGGGACCCCTACGAGCAGTACTTC. Translating it yields CASSYSGRDPYEQYF.

The chain is built from TRBV5-4 and TRBJ2-1, with D perhaps matching TRBD2 (7 bases). CDR1 and CDR2 (germline): SGHNT, YYREEE (reference sequence). CDR3 length: 13 amino acids. Trimming cost V 0 bases and J 9 bases, with 10 bases left between them. CDR3 coding DNA: TGTGCCAGCAGCTTGGAGGGGGAGGGTGAGCAGTTCTTC. It translates to CASSLEGEGEQFF. The complete variable domain, with remaining parts taken from reference TRBV5-4 and TRBJ2-1, reads ETGVTQSPTHLIKTRGQQVTLRCSSQSGHNTVSWYQQALGQGPQFIFQYYREEENGRGNFPPRFSGLQFPNYSSELNVNALELDDSALYLCASSLEGEGEQFFGPGTRLTVL.

Worth noting for this clone: The sample has other DNA sequences that encode this CDR3 too. The chain has TRBV18 and TRBJ1-1; D not certain. Looked up from germline, CDR1 is KGHSH and CDR2 is LQKENI. The CDR3 loop spans 13 amino acids. V was trimmed by 3 bases and J by 1 base, leaving 6 bases between them. DNA for the CDR3: TGTGCCAGCTCACCCGACGGGAACACTGAAGCTTTCTTT. Its protein product is CASSPDGNTEAFF.

The rearrangement uses TRBV21-1 and TRBJ1-2. TRBV21-1 constitutes a pseudogene. The CDR3 is 14 amino acids. The CDR3 DNA sequence: TGTGCCAGCAGTTCAAGGAGGGAATCTCTTGGCTACACCTTC. It translates to CASSSRRESLGYTF.

This clone has only a few counts. This chain uses TRBV9 with TRBJ1-1; D might be TRBD1 (5 bases). The ends were cut back, 5 bases at V and 5 bases at J, with 16 bases in the middle. Germline CDR1 and CDR2: SGDLS and YYNGEE. CDR3 length: 14 amino acids. The CDR3 loop is CASRRGGVGTEAFF. In DNA, the CDR3 is TGTGCCAGCAGACGAGGAGGGGTAGGGACTGAAGCTTTCTTT. The full variable domain, with the rest looked up from reference TRBV9 and TRBJ1-1, is DSGVTQTPKHLITATGQRVTLRCSPRSGDLSVYWYQQSLDQGLQFLIQYYNGEERAKGNILERFSAQQFPDLHSELNLSSLELGDSALYFCASRRGGVGTEAFFGQGTRLTVV.

This rearrangement joins TRBV30 to TRBJ1-1; no clear D gene. The ends were cut back, 8 bases at V and 4 bases at J, with 11 bases in the middle. Germline CDR1 is GTSNPN and CDR2 is SVGIG (reference sequence). The CDR3 contains 11 residues. The CDR3 DNA reads as TGTGCCGGCCTTTGGGCCACTGAAGCTTTCTTT. Its protein is CAGLWATEAFF. The full variable domain, rest sourced from reference TRBV30 and TRBJ1-1, is SQTIHQWPATLVQPVGSPLSLECTVEGTSNPNLYWYRQAAGRGLQLLFYSVGIGQISSEVPQNLSASRPQDRQFILSSKKLLLSDSGFYLCAGLWATEAFFGQGTRLTVV.

The chain couples TRBV30 to TRBJ1-2; 8 bases match TRBD1. Trimming at V came to 3 bases and at J to 4 bases, leaving 7 bases not matched to a gene. From germline, CDR1 is GTSNPN and CDR2 SVGIG (reference sequence). The length of the CDR3 is 14 residues. In DNA form, the CDR3 reads TGTGCCTGGAGAGGGACAGGTCATCTCTATGGCTACACCTTC. Protein sequence: CAWRGTGHLYGYTF.

The V gene is TRBV9, the J gene TRBJ2-2; D remains ambiguous. The CDR3 is 12 residues long. Trimming removed 2 bases at V and 4 bases at J, with 3 bases between. The germline V gene has CDR1 SGDLS and CDR2 YYNGEE. The CDR3 here is CASSVSTGELFF. The CDR3 DNA reads as TGTGCCAGCAGCGTCTCCACCGGGGAGCTGTTTTTT.

The gene calls are TRBV6-5 and TRBJ1-1, with 8 bases that match TRBD1. The CDR3 is made up of 14 amino acids. The germline CDR1 and CDR2 sequences are MNHEY and SVGAGI. Germline trimming cut 7 bases from V and 3 bases from J; bases unmatched to any gene: 7. CDR3 nucleotide sequence: TGTGCCAGCATCGGGGACAGGAGGTACACTGAAGCTTTCTTT. This sequence encodes CASIGDRRYTEAFF.

The chain recombines TRBV5-1 with TRBJ2-1; 13 nucleotides line up with TRBD2. The CDR3 length is 18 residues. CDR1 is SGHRS and CDR2 is YFSETQ in the germline V gene. V shed 2 bases and J 1 base; nucleotides not matched to a gene: 6. CDR3 coding DNA: TGCGCCAGCAGCTTCCCCTTACTAGCGGGAGGGTCCTACAATGAGCAGTTCTTC. Translation: CASSFPLLAGGSYNEQFF.

V usage is TRBV30 and J usage is TRBJ1-2, with D unclear. Between the trimmed V and J ends, which lost 2 bases and 6 bases, there was a span of 13 bases. The germline gives CDR1 GTSNPN, CDR2 SVGIG (reference sequence). The CDR3 length is 13 residues. DNA for the CDR3: TGTGCCTGGAGTAGAACTTTAAGCAATGGCTACACCTTC. Protein: CAWSRTLSNGYTF.

The gene calls are TRBV28 and TRBJ2-1; D perhaps matches TRBD1 (6 bases). CDR3 size: 13 residues. Looked up from germline, CDR1 is MDHEN and CDR2 is SYDVKM. V was pared by 3 bases and J by 10 bases, with 13 bases between. Here the CDR3 DNA reads TGTGCCAGCAGTTTTCATGGGGGCGGCGAGCAGTTCTTC. It translates to CASSFHGGGEQFF.

The gene calls are TRBV5-1 and TRBJ1-1; D unclear. Trimming took 0 bases from V and 5 from J, leaving 11 bases between them. In germline, CDR1 is SGHRS, CDR2 YFSETQ. This CDR3 contains 14 residues. CDR3 amino acids: CASSLEAGGTEAFF. The CDR3 DNA reads as TGCGCCAGCAGCTTGGAGGCAGGAGGTACTGAAGCTTTCTTT.

The chain links TRBV6-6 to TRBJ1-3; no reliable D call. The germline V and J ends were trimmed by 2 bases and 4 bases, with 9 bases remaining between them. The CDR3 is 14 residues long. Germline lookup yields CDR1 MNHNY and CDR2 SVGAGI (reference sequence). The chain's CDR3 is CASSYRLGGNTIYF. The CDR3 DNA reads TGTGCCAGCAGTTACCGCCTCGGGGGAAACACCATATATTTT.

In its sample, this clone was seen once. The gene calls are TRBV27 and TRBJ2-1, with D tentatively TRBD2 (6 bases). The CDR3 length is 19 residues. CDR1 is MNHEY and CDR2 is SMNVEV in the germline V gene (reference sequence). The germline V and J ends were trimmed by 5 bases and 8 bases, with 31 bases remaining between them. The CDR3 region has the DNA TGTGCCAGCAGTCCAAGACCACCGGACGTCCTTGGGGGGATGGATGAGCAGTTCTTC. Protein: CASSPRPPDVLGGMDEQFF.

The chain joins TRBV6-5 to TRBJ2-3, with 8 bases that match TRBD2. The CDR3 runs to 14 residues. Losses at the gene ends were 6 bases for V and 1 base for J; bases not matched to a gene: 3. CDR1 and CDR2 from the germline V gene are MNHEY and SVGAGI. The DNA for the CDR3 is TGTGCCAGCAGGTCGGGACTAGGCACAGATACGCAGTATTTT. Amino acid sequence: CASRSGLGTDTQYF.

The chain is built from TRBV11-1 and TRBJ1-2; D gene uncertain. Germline V gene lookup returns CDR1 SGHAT and CDR2 FQDESV (reference sequence). V gave up 5 bases and J gave up 8 bases, with 24 bases separating them. The CDR3 has 16 residues. The CDR3 nucleotides read TGTGCCAGCAGCCAGTTTCCTACAGAGACCGGGAGGGGCTACACCTTC. This codes for CASSQFPTETGRGYTF. Together with reference TRBV11-1 and TRBJ1-2, the CDR3 gives the full variable domain: EAEVAQSPRYKITEKSQAVAFWCDPISGHATLYWYRQILGQGPELLVQFQDESVVDDSQLPKDRFSAERLKGVDSTLKIQPAELGDSAMYLCASSQFPTETGRGYTFGSGTRLTVV.

The chain has TRBV28 and TRBJ2-7, with TRBD1 matching over 11 bases. The CDR3 loop spans 17 amino acids. V dropped 1 base and J dropped 4; count of bases not matched to a gene: 9. CDR1 is MDHEN, CDR2 SYDVKM, per germline. CDR3 bases: TGTGCCAGCAGTTTATTGAGGGGACAGGGGGTGAGGTACGAGCAGTACTTC. Translated: CASSLLRGQGVRYEQYF.

This clone was detected a few times. The rearrangement links TRBV6-6 to TRBJ1-6; no reliable D call. Germline V gene lookup returns CDR1 MNHNY and CDR2 SVGAGI (reference sequence). The CDR3 loop spans 15 amino acids. V was trimmed by 0 bases and J by 8 bases, leaving 11 bases between them. The CDR3 reads CASSYSREWDSPLHF. The CDR3 DNA reads TGTGCCAGCAGTTACTCTAGGGAATGGGATTCACCCCTCCACTTT.

About this clone: The same CDR3 can be traced to other DNA sequences in this sample. The chain joins TRBV5-4 to TRBJ1-6; TRBD1 might be the D (5 bases). Trimming took 5 bases from V and 6 from J, leaving 15 bases between them. This CDR3 spans 15 amino acids. CDR1 is SGHNT, CDR2 YYREEE, per germline (reference sequence). CDR3 nucleotide sequence: TGTGCCAGCAGTAGCGGGACGGGGGGTAATTCACCCCTCCACTTT. Its protein is CASSSGTGGNSPLHF.

V gene TRBV19 combines with J gene TRBJ1-2; no clear D. The CDR3 is made up of 14 amino acids. The V gene lost 5 bases and the J gene lost 4 bases, with 14 bases spanning the gap. Germline V gene lookup returns CDR1 LNHDA and CDR2 SQIVND (reference sequence). CDR3 sequence (DNA): TGTGCCAGTAGTCAGGCGGGGTTGCGCTATGGCTACACCTTC. It translates to CASSQAGLRYGYTF.

The genes are TRBV30 and TRBJ1-1; D might be TRBD1 (5 bases). The V and J ends lost 7 bases and 3 bases respectively, with 15 bases between them. CDR3 length: 13 residues. CDR1 and CDR2 (germline): GTSNPN, SVGIG (reference sequence). CDR3 nucleotide sequence: TGTGCCTTAGGGCGGGGGACCGACACTGAAGCTTTCTTT. Amino acids: CALGRGTDTEAFF.

The chain links TRBV7-2 to TRBJ1-2; perhaps TRBD1 as D (6 bases). The germline V gene encodes CDR1 SGHTA and CDR2 FQGNSA. The CDR3 loop spans 15 amino acids. The ends were cut back, 5 bases at V and 2 bases at J, with 15 bases in the middle. The CDR3 loop is CASSKQGGSNYGYTF. DNA for the CDR3: TGTGCCAGCAGCAAACAGGGAGGGTCGAACTATGGCTACACCTTC.